Included here is one T cell receptor beta chain sequence, with context. The CDR3 totals 15 residues. V was pared by 0 bases and J by 7 bases, with 5 bases of the junction left unmatched. The germline CDR1 and CDR2 sequences are MNHEY and SVGEGT. These data originate in a study of blood T cell repertoires in COVID-19. Original analysis: Amplified reference gene primers provided the basis for estimating nucleated cell counts. The table came from immunoSEQ multiplex PCR; TCRdb's copy has only in-frame clones and leaves some out. From that table come the V and J calls and clone size; the DNA was used to work out D and trimming. Of approximately 150,000 clones listed, over 80% are singletons.

The TCR sequence derives from a man over 45 who had recovered from COVID-19. V is TRBV6-2 or TRBV6-3 and J is TRBJ2-2; 7 nucleotides line up with TRBD1. Sequenced input: peripheral blood. This chain's CDR3 is CASSYSTGLVGELFF. Written as DNA, the CDR3 is TGTGCCAGCAGTTACTCGACAGGGTTGGTCGGGGAGCTGTTTTTT.